This T cell receptor (beta chain) was found in a study of blood T cells in healthy people across ages. CDR3 size: 16 residues. Trimming removed 4 bases from V and 5 bases from J; junction bases left unmatched: 11. A second PCR of roughly 7 to 11 cycles used a sample-barcoded 5' primer and a J-beta primer mix. Each CDR3 protein gets one entry after TCRdb re-called the 5' RACE reads with MiXCR. The sample holds 1,300,000 or so distinct CDR3 sequences, 45% to 70% seen once. This sequence joins TRBV12-3 or TRBV12-4 and TRBJ1-5, with 7 bases matching TRBD1. The source is a man aged 18 to 30 in good health. The sample consisted of blood. CDR3 amino acids: CASSYQGVRMDQPQHF. The CDR3 DNA reads as TGTGCCAGCAGTTATCAGGGGGTGCGGATGGATCAGCCCCAGCATTTT.